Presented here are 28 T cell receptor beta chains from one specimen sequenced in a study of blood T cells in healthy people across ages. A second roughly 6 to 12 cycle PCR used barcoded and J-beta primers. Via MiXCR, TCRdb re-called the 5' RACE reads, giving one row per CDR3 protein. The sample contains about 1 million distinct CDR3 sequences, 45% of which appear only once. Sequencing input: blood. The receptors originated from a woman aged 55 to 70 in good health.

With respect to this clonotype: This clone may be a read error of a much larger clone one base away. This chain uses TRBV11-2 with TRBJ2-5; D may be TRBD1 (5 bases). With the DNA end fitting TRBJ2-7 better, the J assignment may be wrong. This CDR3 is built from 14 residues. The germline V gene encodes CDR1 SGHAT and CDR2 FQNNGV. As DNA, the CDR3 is TGTGCCAGCAGCGTGAACTTAAAGGGGAACGAGCAGTACTTC. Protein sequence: CASSVNLKGNEQYF.

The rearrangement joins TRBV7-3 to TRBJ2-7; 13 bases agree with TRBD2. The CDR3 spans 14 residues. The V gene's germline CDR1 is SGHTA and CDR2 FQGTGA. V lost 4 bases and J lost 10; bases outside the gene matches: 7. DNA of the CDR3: TGTGCCAGCAGCTCCGCGACTAGCGGGGGGTCTCAGTACTTC. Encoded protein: CASSSATSGGSQYF.

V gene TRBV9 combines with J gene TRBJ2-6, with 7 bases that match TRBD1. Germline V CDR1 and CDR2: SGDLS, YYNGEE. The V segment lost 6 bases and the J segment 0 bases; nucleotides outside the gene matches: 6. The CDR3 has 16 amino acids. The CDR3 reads CASTVDRSSGANVLTF. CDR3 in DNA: TGTGCCAGCACCGTGGACAGGAGCTCTGGGGCCAACGTCCTGACTTTC.

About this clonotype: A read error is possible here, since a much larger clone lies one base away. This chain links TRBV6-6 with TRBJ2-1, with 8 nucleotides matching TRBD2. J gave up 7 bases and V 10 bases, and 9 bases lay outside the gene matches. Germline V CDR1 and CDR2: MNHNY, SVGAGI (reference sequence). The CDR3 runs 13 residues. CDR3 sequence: CANTRGTRNEQFF. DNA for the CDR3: TGTGCCAACACCCGAGGGACTAGGAATGAGCAGTTCTTC.

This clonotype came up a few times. The CDR3 loop is CASRSQALGSQETQYF. The CDR3 coding sequence is TGCGCCAGCAGGTCTCAAGCCCTGGGGAGCCAAGAGACCCAGTACTTC. The genes are TRBV5-1 and TRBJ2-5, with D perhaps matching TRBD2 (5 bases). The V and J ends lost 5 bases and 1 base respectively, with 18 bases between them. Germline lookup yields CDR1 SGHRS and CDR2 YFSETQ. The CDR3 contains 16 residues.

CDR3 sequence reads: CASSYGGQVNSPLHF. The DNA for the CDR3 is TGTGCCAGCAGTTACGGGGGACAGGTGAATTCACCCCTCCACTTT. The chain uses TRBV6-5 and TRBJ1-6; 8 bases match TRBD1. This CDR3 comprises 15 residues. J gave up 7 bases and V 2 bases, and 4 bases lay outside the gene matches. CDR1 and CDR2 from the germline V gene are MNHEY and SVGAGI.

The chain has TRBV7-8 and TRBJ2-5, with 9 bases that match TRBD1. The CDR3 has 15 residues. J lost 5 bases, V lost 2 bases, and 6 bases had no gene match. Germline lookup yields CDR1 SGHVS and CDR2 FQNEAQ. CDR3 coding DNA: TGTGCCAGCAGCTTATTAGGACAGGGGTTGGAGACCCAGTACTTC. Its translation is CASSLLGQGLETQYF.

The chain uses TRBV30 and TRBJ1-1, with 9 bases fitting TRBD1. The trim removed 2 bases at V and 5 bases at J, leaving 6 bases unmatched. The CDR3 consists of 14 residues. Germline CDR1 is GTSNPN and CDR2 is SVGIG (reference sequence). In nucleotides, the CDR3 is TGTGCCTGGAGTACAGGACAGGGGAGGACTGAAGCTTTCTTT. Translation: CAWSTGQGRTEAFF.

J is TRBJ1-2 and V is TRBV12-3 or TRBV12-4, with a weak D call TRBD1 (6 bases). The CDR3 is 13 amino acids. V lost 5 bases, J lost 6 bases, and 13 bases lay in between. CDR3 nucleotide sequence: TGTGCCAGCAGTGCCCTTGGGGACAATGGCTACACCTTC. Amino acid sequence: CASSALGDNGYTF.

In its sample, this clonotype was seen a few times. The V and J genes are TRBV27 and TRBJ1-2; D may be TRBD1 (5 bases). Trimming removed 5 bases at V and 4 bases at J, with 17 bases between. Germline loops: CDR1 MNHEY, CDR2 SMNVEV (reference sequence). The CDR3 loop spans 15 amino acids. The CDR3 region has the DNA TGTGCCAGCAGTAAGACAGTCTCCCCCCTCTATGGCTACACCTTC. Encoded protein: CASSKTVSPLYGYTF.

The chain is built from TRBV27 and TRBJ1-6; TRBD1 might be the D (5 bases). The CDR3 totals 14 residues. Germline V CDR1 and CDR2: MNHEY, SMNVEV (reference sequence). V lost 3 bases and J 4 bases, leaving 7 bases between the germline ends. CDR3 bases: TGTGCCAGCAGTTTCAAGGGGTATAATTCACCCCTCCACTTT. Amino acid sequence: CASSFKGYNSPLHF.

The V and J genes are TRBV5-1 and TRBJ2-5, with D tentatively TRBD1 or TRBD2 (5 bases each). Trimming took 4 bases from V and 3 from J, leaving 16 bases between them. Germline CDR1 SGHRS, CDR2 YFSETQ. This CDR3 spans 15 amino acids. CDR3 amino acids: CASSHPGTEKETQYF. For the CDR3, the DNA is TGCGCCAGCAGCCATCCCGGGACCGAGAAAGAGACCCAGTACTTC.

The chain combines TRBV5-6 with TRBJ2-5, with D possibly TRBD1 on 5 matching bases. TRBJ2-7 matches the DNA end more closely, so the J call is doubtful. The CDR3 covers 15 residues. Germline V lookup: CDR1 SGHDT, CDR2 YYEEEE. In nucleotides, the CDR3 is TGTGCCAGCAGCTTTCGGCAGGGCGTCTTCTACGAGCAGTACTTC. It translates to CASSFRQGVFYEQYF.

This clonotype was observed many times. CDR3 in DNA: TGTGCCATCAGTGATTCCAGTAGCTCCTACAATGAGCAGTACTTC. This sequence encodes CAISDSSSSYNEQYF. The gene calls are TRBV10-3 and TRBJ2-1; D unclear. The tail of the sequence fits TRBJ2-7 better, so the J call may be wrong. Germline V gives CDR1 ENHRY, CDR2 SYGVKD. CDR3 size: 15 residues.

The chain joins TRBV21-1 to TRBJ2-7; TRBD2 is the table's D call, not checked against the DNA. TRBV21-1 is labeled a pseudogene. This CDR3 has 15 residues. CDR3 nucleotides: TGTGCCAGCAGCGGACTAGCGGGAGGCCACGACGAGCAGTACTTC. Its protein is CASSGLAGGHDEQYF.

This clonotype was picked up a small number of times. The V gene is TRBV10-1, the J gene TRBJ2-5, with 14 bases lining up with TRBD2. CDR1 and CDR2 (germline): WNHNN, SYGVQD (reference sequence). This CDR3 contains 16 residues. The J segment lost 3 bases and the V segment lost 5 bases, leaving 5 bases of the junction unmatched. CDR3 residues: CASSSTSGRVEETQYF. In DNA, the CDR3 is TGCGCCAGCAGTTCGACTAGCGGGAGGGTAGAAGAGACCCAGTACTTC.

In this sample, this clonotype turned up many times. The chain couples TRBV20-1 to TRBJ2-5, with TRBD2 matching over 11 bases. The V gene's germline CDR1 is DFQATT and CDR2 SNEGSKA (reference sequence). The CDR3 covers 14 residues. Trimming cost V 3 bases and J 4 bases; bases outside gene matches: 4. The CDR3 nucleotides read TGCAGTGCTAGCCCCCTAGCGGGAGGAGAGACCCAGTACTTC. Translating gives CSASPLAGGETQYF.

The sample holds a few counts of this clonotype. DNA of the CDR3: TGCGCCAGCAACCTTGGTGCCAAGGGGGCTACTTGGCCCAAAAACATTCAGTACTTC. Its protein is CASNLGAKGATWPKNIQYF. This chain joins TRBV5-1 and TRBJ2-4, with 7 nucleotides matching TRBD1. Per the germline V gene, CDR1 is SGHRS and CDR2 is YFSETQ. J was trimmed by 2 bases and V by 6 bases; bases with no gene match: 20. The CDR3 length is 19 residues.

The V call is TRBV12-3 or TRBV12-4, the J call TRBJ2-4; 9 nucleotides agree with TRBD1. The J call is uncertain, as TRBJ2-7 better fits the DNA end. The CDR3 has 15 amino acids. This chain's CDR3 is CASSRTDRGEFEQYF. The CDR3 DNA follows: TGTGCCAGCAGTCGAACGGACAGGGGAGAATTCGAGCAGTACTTC.

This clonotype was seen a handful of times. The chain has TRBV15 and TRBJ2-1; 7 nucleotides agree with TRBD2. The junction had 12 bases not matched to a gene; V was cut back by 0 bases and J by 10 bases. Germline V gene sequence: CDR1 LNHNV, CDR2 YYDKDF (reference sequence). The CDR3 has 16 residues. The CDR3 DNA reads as TGTGCCACCAGCAGAGATCGGGTGGGAGGGCATCTAGAGCAGTTCTTC. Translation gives CATSRDRVGGHLEQFF.

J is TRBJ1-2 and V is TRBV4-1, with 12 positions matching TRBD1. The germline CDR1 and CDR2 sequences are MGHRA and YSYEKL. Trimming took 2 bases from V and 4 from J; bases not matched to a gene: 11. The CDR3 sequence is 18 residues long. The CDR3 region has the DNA TGCGCCAGCAGCCAAATTCTCCGGGACAGGGGGCTGGGCTATGGCTACACCTTC. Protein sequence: CASSQILRDRGLGYGYTF.

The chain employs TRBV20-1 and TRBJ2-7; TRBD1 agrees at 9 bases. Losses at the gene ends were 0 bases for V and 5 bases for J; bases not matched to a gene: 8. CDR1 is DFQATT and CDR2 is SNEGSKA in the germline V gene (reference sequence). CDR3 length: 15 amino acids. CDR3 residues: CSARDRGTGRNEQYF. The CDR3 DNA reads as TGCAGTGCTAGAGATCGCGGGACAGGGCGGAACGAGCAGTACTTC.

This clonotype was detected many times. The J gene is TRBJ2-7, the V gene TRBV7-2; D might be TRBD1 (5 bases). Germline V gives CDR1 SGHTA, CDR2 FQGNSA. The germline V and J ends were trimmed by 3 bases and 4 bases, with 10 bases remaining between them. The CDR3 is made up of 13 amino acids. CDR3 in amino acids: CASSFAGPYEQYF. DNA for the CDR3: TGTGCCAGCAGCTTTGCAGGGCCATACGAGCAGTACTTC. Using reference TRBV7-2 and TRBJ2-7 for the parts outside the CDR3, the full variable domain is GAGVSQSPSNKVTEKGKDVELRCDPISGHTALYWYRQSLGQGLEFLIYFQGNSAPDKSGLPSDRFSAERTGGSVSTLTIQRTQQEDSAVYLCASSFAGPYEQYFGPGTRLTVT.

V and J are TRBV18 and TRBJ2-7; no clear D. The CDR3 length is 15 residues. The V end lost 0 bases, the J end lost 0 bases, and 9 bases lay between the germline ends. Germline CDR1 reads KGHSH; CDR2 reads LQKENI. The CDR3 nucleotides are TGTGCCAGCTCACCACCAGCTTCGGGCTCCTACGAGCAGTACTTC. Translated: CASSPPASGSYEQYF.

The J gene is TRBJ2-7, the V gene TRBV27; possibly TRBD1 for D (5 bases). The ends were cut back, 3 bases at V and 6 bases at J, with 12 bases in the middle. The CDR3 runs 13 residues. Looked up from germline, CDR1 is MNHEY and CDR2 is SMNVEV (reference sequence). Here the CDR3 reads CASSFSRVGEQYF. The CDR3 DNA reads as TGTGCCAGCAGTTTCAGCAGGGTTGGCGAGCAGTACTTC.

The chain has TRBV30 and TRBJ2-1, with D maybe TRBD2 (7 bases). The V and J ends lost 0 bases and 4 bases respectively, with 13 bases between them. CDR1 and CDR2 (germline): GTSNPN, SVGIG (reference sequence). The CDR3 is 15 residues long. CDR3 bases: TGTGCCTGGAGTGTAGGGGGGGGATCTTACAATGAGCAGTTCTTC. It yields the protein CAWSVGGGSYNEQFF. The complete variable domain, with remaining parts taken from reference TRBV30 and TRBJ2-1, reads SQTIHQWPATLVQPVGSPLSLECTVEGTSNPNLYWYRQAAGRGLQLLFYSVGIGQISSEVPQNLSASRPQDRQFILSSKKLLLSDSGFYLCAWSVGGGSYNEQFFGPGTRLTVL.

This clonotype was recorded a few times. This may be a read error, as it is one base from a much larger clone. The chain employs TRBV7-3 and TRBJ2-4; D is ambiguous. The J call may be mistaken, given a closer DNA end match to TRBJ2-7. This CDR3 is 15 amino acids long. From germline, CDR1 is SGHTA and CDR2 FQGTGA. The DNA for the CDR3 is TGTGCCAGCAGCTACCCAAGAGCCCCGTTGGACGAGCAGTACTTC. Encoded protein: CASSYPRAPLDEQYF.

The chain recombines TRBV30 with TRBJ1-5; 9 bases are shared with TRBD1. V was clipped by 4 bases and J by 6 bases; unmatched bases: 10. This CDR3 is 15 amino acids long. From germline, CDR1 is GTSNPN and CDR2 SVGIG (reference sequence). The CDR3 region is CAWTSSPGQGQPQHF. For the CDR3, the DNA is TGTGCCTGGACCTCATCTCCGGGACAGGGTCAGCCCCAGCATTTT.